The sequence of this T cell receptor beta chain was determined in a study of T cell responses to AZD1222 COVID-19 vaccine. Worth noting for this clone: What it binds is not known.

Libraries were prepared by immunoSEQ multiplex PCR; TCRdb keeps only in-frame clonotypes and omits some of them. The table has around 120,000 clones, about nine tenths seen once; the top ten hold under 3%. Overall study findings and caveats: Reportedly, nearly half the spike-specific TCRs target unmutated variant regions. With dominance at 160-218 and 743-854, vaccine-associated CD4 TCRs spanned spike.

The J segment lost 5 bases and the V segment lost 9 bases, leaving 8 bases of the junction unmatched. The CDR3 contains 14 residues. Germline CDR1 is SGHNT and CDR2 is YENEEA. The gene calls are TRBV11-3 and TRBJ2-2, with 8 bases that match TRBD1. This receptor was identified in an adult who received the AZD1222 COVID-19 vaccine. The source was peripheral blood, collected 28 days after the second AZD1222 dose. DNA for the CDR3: TGTGCCAGTTCAACAGGGGGTAGAACCGGGGAGCTGTTTTTT. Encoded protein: CASSTGGRTGELFF.